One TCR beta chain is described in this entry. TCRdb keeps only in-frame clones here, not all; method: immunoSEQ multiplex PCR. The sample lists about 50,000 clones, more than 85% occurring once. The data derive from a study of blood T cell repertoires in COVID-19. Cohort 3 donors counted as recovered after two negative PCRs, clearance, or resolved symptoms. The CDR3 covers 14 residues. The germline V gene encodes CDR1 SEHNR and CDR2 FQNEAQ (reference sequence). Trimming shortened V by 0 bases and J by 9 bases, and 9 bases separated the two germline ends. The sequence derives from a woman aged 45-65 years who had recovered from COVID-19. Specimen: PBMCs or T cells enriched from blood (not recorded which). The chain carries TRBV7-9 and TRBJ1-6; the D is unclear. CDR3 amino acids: CASSLARSGSPLHF. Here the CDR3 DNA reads TGTGCCAGCAGCTTAGCTCGGAGTGGTTCACCCCTCCACTTT.